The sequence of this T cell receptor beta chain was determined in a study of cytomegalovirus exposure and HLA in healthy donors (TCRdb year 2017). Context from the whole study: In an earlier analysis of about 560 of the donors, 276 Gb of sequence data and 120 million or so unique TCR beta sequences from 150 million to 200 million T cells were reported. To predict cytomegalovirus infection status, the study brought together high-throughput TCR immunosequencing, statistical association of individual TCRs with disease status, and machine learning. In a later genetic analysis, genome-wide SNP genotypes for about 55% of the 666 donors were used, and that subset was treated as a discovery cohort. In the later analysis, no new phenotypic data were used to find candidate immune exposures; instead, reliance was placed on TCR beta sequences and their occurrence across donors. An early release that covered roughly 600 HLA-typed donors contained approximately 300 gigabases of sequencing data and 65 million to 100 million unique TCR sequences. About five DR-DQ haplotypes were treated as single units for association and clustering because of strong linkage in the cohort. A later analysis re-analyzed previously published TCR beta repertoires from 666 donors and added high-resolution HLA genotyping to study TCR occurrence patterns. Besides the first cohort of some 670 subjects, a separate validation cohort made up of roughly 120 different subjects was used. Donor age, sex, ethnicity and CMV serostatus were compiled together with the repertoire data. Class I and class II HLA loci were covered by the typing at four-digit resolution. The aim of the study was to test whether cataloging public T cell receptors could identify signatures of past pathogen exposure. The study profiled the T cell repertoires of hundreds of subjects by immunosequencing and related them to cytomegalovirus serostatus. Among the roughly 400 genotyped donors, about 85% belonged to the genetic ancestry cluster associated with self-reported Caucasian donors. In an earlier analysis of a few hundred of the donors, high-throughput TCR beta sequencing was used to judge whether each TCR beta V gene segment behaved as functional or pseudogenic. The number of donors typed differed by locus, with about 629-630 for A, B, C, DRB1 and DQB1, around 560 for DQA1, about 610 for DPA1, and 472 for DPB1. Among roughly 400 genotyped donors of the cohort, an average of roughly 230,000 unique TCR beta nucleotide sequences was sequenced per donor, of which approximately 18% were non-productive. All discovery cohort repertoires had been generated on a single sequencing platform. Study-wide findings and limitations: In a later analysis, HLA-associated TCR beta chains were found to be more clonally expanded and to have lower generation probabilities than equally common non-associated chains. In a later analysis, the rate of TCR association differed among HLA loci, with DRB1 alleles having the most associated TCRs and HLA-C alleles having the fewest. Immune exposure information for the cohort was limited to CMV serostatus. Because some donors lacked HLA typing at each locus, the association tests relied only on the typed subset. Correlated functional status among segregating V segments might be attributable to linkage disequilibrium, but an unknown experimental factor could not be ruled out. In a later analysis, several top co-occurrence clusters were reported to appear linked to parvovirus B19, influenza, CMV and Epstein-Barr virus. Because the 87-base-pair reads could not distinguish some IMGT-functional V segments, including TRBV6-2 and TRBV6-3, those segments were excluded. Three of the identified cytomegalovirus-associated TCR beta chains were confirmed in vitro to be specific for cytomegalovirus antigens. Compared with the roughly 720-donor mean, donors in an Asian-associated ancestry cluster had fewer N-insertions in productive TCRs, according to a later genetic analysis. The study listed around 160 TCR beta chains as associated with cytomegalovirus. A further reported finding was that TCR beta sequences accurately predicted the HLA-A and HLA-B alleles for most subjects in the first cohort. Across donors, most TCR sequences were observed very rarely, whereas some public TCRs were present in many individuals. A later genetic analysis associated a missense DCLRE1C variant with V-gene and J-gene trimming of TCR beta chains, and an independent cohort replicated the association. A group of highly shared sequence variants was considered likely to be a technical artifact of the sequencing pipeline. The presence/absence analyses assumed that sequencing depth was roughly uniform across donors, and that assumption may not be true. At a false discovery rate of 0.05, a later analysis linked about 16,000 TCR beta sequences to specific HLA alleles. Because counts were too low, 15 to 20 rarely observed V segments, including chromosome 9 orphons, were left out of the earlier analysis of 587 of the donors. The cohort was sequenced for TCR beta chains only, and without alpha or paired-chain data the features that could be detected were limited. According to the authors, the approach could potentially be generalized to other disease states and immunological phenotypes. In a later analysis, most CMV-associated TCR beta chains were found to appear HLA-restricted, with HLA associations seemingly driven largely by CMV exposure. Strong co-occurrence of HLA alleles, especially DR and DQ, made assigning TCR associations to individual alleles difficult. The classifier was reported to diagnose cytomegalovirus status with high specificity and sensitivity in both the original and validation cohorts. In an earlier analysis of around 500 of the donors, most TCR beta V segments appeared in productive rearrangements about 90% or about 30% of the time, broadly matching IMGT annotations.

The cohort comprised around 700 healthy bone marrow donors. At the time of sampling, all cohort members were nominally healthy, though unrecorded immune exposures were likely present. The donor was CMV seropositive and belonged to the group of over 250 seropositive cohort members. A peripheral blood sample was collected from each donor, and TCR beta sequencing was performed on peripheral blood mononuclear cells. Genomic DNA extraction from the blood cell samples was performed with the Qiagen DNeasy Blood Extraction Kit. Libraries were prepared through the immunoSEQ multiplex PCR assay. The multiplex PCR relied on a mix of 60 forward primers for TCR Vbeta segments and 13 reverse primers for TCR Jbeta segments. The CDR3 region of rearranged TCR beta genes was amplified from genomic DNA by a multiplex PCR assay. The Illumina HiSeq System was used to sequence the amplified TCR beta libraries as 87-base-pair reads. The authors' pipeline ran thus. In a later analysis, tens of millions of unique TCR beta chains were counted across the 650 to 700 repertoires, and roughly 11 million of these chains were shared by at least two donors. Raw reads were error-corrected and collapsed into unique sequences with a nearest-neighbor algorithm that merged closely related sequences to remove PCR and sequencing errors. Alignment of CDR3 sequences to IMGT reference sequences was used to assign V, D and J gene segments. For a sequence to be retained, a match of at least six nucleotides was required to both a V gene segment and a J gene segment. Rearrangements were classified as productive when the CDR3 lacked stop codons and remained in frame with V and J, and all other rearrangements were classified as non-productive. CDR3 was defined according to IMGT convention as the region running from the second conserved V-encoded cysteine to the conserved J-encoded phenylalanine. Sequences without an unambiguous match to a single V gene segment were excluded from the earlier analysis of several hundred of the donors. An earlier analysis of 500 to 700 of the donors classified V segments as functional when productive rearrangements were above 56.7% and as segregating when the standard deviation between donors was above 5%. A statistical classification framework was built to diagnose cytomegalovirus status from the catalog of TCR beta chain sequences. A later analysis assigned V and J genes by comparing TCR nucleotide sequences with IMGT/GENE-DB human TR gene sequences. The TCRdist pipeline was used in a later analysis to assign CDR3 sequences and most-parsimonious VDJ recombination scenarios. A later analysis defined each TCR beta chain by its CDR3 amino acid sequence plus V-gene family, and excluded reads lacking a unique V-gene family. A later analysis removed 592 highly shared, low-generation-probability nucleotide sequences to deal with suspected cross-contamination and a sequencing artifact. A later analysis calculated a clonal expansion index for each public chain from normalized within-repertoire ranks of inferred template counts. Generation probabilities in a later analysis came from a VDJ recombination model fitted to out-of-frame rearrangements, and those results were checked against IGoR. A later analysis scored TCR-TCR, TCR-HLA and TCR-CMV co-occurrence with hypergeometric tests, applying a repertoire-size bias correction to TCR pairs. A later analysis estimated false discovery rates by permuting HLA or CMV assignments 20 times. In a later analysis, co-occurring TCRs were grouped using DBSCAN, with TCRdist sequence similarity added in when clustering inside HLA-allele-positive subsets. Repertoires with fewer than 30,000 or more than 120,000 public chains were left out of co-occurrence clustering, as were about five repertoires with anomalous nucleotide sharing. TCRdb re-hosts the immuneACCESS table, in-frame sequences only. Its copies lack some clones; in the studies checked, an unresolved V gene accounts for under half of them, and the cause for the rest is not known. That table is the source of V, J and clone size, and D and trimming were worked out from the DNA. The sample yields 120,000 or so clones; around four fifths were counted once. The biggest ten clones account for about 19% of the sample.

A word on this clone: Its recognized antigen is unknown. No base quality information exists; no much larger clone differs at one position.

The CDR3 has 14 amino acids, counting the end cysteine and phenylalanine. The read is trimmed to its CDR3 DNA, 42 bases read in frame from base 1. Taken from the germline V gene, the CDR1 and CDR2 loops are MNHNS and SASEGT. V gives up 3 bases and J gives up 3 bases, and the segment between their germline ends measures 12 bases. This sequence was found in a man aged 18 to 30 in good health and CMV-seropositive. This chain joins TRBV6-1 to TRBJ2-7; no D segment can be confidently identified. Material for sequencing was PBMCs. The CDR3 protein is CASSDPPRYYEQYF. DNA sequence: TGTGCCAGCAGTGATCCCCCTAGGTACTACGAGCAGTACTTC.